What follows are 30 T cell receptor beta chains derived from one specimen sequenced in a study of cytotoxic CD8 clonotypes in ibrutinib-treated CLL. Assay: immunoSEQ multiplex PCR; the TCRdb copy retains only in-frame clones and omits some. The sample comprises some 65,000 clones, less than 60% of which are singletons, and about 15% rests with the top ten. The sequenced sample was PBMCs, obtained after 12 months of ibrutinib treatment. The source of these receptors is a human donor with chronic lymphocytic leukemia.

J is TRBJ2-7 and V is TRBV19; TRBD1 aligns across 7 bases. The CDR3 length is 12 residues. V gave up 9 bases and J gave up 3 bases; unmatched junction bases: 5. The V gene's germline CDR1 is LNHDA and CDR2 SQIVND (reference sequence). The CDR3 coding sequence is TGTGCCAGAAGGGACAGACGCTACGAGCAGTACGTC. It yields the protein CARRDRRYEQYV.

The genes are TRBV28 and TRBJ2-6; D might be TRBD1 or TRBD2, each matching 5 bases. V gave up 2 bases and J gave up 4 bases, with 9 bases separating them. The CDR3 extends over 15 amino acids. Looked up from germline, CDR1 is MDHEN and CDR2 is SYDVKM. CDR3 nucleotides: TGTGCCAGCAGTTTAGGGGGAGCCGGGGCCAACGTCCTGACTTTC. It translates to CASSLGGAGANVLTF.

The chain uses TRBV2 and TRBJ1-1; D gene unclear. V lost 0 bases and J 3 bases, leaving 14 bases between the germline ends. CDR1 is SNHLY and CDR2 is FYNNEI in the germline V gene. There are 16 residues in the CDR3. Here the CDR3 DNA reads TGTGCCAGCAGTGAAGCTGGAGAGGGCCATCACACTGAAGCTTTCTTT. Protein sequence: CASSEAGEGHHTEAFF.

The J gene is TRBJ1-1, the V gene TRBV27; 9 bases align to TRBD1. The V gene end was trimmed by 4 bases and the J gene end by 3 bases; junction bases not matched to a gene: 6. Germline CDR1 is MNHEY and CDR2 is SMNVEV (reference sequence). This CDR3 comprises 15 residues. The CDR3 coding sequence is TGTGCCAGCAGTTCCAGCGGGACAGGGTACACTGAAGCTTTCTTT. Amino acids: CASSSSGTGYTEAFF.

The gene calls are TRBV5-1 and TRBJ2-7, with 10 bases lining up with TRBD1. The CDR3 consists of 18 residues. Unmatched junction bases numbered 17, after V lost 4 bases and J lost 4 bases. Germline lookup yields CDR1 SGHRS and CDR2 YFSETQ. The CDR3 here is CASSNLPPLGQGGYEQYF. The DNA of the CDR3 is TGCGCCAGCAGCAATCTCCCTCCCTTAGGACAGGGGGGGTACGAGCAGTACTTC.

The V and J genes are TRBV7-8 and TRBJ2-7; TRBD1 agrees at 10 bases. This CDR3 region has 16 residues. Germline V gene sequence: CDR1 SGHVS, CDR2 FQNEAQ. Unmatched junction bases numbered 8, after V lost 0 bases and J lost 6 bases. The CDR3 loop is CASSLARRQGAAEQYF. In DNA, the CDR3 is TGTGCCAGCAGCTTAGCTCGCCGACAGGGGGCGGCCGAGCAGTACTTC.

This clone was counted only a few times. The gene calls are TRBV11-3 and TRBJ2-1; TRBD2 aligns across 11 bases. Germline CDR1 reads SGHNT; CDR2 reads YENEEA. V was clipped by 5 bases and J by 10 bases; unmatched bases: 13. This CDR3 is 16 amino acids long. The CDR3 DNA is TGTGCCAGCAGCCCCGGACTGGTAGCGGGGGGGGCAGAGCAGTTCTTC. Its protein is CASSPGLVAGGAEQFF.

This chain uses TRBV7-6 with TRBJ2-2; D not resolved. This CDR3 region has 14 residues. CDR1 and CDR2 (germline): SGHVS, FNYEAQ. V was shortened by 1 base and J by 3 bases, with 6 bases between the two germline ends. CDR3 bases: TGTGCCAGCAGCTTAGGGTCGGACACCGGGGAGCTGTTTTTT. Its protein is CASSLGSDTGELFF. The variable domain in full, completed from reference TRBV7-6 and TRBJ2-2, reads GAGVSQSPRYKVTKRGQDVALRCDPISGHVSLYWYRQALGQGPEFLTYFNYEAQQDKSGLPNDRFSAERPEGSISTLTIQRTEQRDSAMYRCASSLGSDTGELFFGEGSRLTVL.

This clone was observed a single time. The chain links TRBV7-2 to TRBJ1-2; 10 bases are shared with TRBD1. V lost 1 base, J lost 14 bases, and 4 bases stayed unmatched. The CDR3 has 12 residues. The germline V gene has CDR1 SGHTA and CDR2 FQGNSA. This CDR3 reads CASSLGWTGGTF. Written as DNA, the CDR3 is TGTGCCAGCAGCTTAGGATGGACAGGGGGTACCTTC.

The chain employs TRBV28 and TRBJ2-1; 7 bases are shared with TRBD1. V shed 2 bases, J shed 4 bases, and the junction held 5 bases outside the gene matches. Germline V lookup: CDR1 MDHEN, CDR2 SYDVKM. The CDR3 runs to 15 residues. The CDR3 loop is CASSLEGTVYNEQFF. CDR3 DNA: TGTGCCAGCAGTTTAGAAGGGACAGTATACAATGAGCAGTTCTTC.

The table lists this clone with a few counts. CDR3 sequence: CASKGEAGPFGELFF. The CDR3 nucleotides read TGTGCCAGCAAAGGAGAGGCAGGGCCCTTCGGGGAGCTGTTTTTT. The V call is TRBV21-1, the J call TRBJ2-2; TRBD1 reflects the table's D call only, with no check against the DNA. TRBV21-1 is tagged as a pseudogene. This CDR3 has 15 amino acids.

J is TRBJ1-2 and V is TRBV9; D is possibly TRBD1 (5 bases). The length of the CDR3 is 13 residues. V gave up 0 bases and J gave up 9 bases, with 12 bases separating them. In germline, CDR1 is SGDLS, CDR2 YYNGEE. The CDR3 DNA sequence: TGTGCCAGCAGCGTAGTCGGGGGGTATCGCTACACCTTC. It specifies CASSVVGGYRYTF.

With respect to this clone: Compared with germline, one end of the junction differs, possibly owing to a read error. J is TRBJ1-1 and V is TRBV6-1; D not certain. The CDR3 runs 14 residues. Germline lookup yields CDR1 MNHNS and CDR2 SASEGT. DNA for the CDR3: TGTGCCAGCAGTGAAATCCTCTTAGCTCGTGGCTCTTCCTTT. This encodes CASSEILLARGSSF.

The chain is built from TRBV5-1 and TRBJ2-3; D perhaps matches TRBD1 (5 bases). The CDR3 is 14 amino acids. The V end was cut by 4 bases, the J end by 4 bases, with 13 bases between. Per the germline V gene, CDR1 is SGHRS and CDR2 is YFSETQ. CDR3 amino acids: CASSPVPRADTQYF. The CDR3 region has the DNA TGCGCCAGCAGCCCGGTCCCCAGGGCAGATACGCAGTATTTT.

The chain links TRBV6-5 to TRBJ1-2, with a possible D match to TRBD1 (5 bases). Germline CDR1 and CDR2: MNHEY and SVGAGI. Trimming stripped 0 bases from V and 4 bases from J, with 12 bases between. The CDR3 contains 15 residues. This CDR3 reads CASSYSIVDTYGYTF. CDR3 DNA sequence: TGTGCCAGCAGTTACTCGATAGTGGACACCTATGGCTACACCTTC.

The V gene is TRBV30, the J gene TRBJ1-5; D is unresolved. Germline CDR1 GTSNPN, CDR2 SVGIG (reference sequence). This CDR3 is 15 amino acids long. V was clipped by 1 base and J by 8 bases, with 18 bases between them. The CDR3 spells CAWSAPGGPLKPQHF. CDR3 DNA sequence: TGTGCCTGGAGTGCCCCGGGAGGGCCTTTGAAGCCCCAGCATTTT.

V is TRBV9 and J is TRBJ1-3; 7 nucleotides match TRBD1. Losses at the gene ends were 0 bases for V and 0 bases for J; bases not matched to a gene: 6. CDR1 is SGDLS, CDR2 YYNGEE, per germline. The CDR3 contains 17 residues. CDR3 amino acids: CASSVGRGDSSGNTIYF. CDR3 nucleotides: TGTGCCAGCAGCGTAGGAAGGGGGGACAGCTCTGGAAACACCATATATTTT. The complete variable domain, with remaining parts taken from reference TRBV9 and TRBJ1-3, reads DSGVTQTPKHLITATGQRVTLRCSPRSGDLSVYWYQQSLDQGLQFLIQYYNGEERAKGNILERFSAQQFPDLHSELNLSSLELGDSALYFCASSVGRGDSSGNTIYFGEGSWLTVV.

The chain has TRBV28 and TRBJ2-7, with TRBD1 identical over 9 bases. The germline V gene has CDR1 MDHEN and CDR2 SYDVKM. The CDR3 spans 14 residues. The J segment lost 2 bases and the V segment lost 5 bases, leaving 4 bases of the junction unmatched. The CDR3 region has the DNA TGTGCCAGCAGTCCGGGACAGGGCCCCTACGAGCAGTACTTC. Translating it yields CASSPGQGPYEQYF.

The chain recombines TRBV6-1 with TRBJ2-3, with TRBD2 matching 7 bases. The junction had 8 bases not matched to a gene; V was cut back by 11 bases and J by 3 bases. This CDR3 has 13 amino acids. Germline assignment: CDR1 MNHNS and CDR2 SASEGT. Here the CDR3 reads CAGLGGVTDTQYF. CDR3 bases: TGTGCCGGCCTGGGAGGGGTGACAGATACGCAGTATTTT.

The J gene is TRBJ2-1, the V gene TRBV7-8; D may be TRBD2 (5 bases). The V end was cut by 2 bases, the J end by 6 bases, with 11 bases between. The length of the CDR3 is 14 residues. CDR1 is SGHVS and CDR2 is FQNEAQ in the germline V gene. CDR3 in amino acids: CASSLWESINEQFF. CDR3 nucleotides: TGTGCCAGCAGCTTATGGGAGAGTATCAATGAGCAGTTCTTC. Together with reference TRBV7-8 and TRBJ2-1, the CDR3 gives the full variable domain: GAGVSQSPRYKVAKRGQDVALRCDPISGHVSLFWYQQALGQGPEFLTYFQNEAQLDKSGLPSDRFFAERPEGSVSTLKIQRTQQEDSAVYLCASSLWESINEQFFGPGTRLTVL.

CDR3 in DNA: TGTGCCAGCAGCGAGACGGCGGGGGGGCGGGCAGATACGCAGTATTTT. Amino acid sequence: CASSETAGGRADTQYF. The chain employs TRBV9 and TRBJ2-3; TRBD2 matches at 9 bases. J gave up 4 bases and V 3 bases, and 9 bases lay outside the gene matches. This CDR3 spans 16 amino acids. The germline V gene encodes CDR1 SGDLS and CDR2 YYNGEE.

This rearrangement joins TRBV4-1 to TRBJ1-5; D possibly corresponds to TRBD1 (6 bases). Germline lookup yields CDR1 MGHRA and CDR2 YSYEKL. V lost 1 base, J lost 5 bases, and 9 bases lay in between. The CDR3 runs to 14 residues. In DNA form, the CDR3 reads TGCGCCAGCAGCCAAGCAGGGGTGGATCAGCCCCAGCATTTT. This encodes CASSQAGVDQPQHF.

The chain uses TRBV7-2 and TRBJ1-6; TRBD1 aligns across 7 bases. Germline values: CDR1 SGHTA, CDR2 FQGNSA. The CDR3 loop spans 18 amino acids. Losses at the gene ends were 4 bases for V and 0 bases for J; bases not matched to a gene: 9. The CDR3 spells CASSSTGTRSSYNSPLHF. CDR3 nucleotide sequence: TGTGCCAGCAGCTCGACAGGGACCAGGAGCTCCTATAATTCACCCCTCCACTTT.

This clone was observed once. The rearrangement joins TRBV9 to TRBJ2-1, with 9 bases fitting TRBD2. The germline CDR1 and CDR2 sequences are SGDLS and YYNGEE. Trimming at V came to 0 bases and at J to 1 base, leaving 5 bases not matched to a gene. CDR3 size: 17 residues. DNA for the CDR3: TGTGCCAGCAGCGTAGTAGATAGCGGGAGTTCCTACAATGAGCAGTTCTTC. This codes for CASSVVDSGSSYNEQFF.

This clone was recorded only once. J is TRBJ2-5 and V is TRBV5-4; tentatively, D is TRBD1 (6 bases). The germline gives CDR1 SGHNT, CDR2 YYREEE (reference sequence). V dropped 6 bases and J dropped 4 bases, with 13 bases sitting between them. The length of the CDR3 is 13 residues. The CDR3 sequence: CASNKQGGETQYF. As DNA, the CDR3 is TGTGCCAGCAACAAACAGGGTGGAGAGACCCAGTACTTC.

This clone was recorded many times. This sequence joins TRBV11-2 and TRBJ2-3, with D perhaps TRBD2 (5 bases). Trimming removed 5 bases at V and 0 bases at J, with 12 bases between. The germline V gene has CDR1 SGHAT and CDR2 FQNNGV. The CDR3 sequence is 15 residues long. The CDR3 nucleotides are TGTGCCAGCAGCCCTCTAGCTGTCAGCACAGATACGCAGTATTTT. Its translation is CASSPLAVSTDTQYF.

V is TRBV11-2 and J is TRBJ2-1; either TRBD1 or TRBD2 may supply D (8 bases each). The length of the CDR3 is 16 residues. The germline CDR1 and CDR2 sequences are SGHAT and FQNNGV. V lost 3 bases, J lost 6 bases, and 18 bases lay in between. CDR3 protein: CASSFPGQAGGNEQFF. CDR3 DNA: TGTGCCAGCAGCTTTCCGGGACAGGCGGGGGGCAATGAGCAGTTCTTC.

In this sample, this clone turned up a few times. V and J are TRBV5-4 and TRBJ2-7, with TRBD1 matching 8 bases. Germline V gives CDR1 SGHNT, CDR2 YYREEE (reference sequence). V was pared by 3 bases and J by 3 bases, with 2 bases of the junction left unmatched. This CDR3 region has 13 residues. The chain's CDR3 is CASSSTGGYEQYV. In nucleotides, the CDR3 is TGTGCCAGCAGCTCAACAGGGGGCTACGAGCAGTACGTC.

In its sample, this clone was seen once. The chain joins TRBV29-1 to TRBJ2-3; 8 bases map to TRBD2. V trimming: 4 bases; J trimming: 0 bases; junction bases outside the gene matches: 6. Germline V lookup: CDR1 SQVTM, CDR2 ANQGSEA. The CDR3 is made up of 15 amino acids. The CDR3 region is CSVVSSGPSTDTQYF. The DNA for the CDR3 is TGCAGCGTTGTGTCTAGCGGGCCCAGCACAGATACGCAGTATTTT.

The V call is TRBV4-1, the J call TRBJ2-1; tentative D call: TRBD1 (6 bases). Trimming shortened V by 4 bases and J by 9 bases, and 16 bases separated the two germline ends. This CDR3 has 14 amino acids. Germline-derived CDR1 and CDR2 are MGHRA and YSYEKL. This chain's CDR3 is CASSPRRGSGEQFF. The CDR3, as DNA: TGCGCCAGCAGCCCCCGCAGGGGATCGGGTGAGCAGTTCTTC.